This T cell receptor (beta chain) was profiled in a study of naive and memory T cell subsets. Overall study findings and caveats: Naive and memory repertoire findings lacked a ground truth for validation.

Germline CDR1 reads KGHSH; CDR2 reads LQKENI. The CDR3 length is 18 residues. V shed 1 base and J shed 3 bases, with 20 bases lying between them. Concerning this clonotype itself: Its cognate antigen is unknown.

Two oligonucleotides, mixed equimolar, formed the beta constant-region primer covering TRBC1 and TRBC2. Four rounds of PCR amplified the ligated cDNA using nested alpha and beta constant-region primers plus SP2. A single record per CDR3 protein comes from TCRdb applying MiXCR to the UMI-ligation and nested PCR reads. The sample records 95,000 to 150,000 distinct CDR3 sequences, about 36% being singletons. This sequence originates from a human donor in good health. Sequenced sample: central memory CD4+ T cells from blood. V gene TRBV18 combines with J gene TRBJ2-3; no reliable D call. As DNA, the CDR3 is TGTGCCAGCTCACCACAGGACGCCCCCATCTTCCGGACAGATACGCAGTATTTT. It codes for CASSPQDAPIFRTDTQYF.